This T cell receptor beta chain was documented in a study of T cell responses to AZD1222 COVID-19 vaccine. Study-wide context: Combined were second doses at about 4 or about 12 weeks.

The V and J ends lost 0 bases and 2 bases, in that order; junction bases with no gene match: 1. The length of the CDR3 is 15 residues. CDR1 is SGHTA, CDR2 FQGNSA, per germline. Study findings and constraints: None of the repertoires were sampled until the peak T cell response had passed. Only 5 or 6 people who got AZD1222 tested seropositive at baseline. Increases in Spike-specific TCR breadth and depth were seen after two AZD1222 doses.

Clones were read by immunoSEQ multiplex PCR, and TCRdb kept only the in-frame ones, dropping some. The sample has about 170,000 clones, 80% to 95% seen once. As regards this clone: Its antigen is undetermined.

The sequence was obtained from an adult in good health. Sample: peripheral blood, taken on day 0 of AZD1222 vaccination. The chain links TRBV7-2 to TRBJ2-5; TRBD1 agrees at 9 bases. CDR3 sequence: CASSLAGTGQETQYF. CDR3 DNA: TGTGCCAGCAGCTTAGCGGGGACAGGGCAAGAGACCCAGTACTTC.